Described below is a single T cell receptor beta chain sequence and its context. No antigen is known for it. The treatment was: oral pan-JAK inhibitor, 5-10 mg twice daily. Collected material from alopecia areata patients comprised lesional scalp punch biopsies and peripheral blood. A FACSAria was used to sort CD4+ and CD8+ T cells. These cells came from PBMCs. This entry belongs to a study of CD8+ T cells in alopecia areata. Study results and caveats: Expanded CD8+ clones among the top 100, and scalp clonality, were significantly decreased by tofacitinib. The link between baseline CD8+ expansion and response remains uncertain with one nonresponder.

Sequencing relied on a cDNA template that was reverse transcribed from extracted RNA. The repertoire was sequenced with immunoSEQ multiplex PCR; TCRdb's copy has only in-frame clones and lacks some. The data contain roughly 100,000 clones, 44% of them singletons. The CDR3 is 16 residues long. CDR1 and CDR2 from the germline V gene are MNHNY and SVGAGI (reference sequence). With V trimmed by 6 bases and J by 5 bases, 12 bases remained unmatched. The chain links TRBV6-6 to TRBJ2-2, with 7 positions matching TRBD2. Sequencing used CD8+ T cells sorted from blood, obtained at week 24, from a patient treated with tofacitinib. The TCR was taken from a human donor with alopecia areata. This CDR3 reads CASRIYRGVNTGELFF. The CDR3 nucleotides are TGTGCCAGCAGAATTTATCGGGGGGTGAATACCGGGGAGCTGTTTTTT.